This record covers a single T cell receptor beta chain. This sample stems from a study of blood T cell repertoires in COVID-19. As for the study in general: Sites across the United States, Italy and Spain contributed samples from acute and convalescent COVID-19.

CDR3 length: 15 amino acids. CDR1 and CDR2 (germline): MNHEY, SMNVEV (reference sequence). J lost 7 bases, V lost 3 bases, and 8 bases had no gene match. Clones were read by immunoSEQ multiplex PCR, and TCRdb kept only the in-frame ones, dropping some. The data contain about 160,000 clones, about 87% of them singletons. The receptor comes from a woman between 70 and 85 years old with COVID-19, enrolled during active disease. Sequenced input: peripheral blood. The V call is TRBV27, the J call TRBJ2-2; 7 positions agree with TRBD1. The CDR3 spells CASSFRRGKRGELFF. CDR3 coding DNA: TGTGCCAGCAGTTTTCGCAGGGGGAAACGCGGGGAGCTGTTTTTT.